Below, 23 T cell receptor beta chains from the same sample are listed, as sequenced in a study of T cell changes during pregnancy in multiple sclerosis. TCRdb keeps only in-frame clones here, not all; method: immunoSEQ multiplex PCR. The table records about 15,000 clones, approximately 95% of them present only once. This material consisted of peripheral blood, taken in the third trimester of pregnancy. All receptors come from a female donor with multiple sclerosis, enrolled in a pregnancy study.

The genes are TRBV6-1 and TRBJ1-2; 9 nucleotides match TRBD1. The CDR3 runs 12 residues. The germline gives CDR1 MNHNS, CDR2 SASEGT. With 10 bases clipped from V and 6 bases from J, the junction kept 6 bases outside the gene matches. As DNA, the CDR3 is TGTGCCACCGGGGACAGGGCCAATGGCTACACCTTC. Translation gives CATGDRANGYTF.

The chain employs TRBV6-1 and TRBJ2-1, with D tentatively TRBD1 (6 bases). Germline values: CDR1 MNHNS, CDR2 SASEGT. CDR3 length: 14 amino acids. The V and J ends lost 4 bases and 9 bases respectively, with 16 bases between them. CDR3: CASSADSRRGEQFF. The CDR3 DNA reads TGTGCCAGCAGTGCGGACAGTCGGCGCGGTGAGCAGTTCTTC.

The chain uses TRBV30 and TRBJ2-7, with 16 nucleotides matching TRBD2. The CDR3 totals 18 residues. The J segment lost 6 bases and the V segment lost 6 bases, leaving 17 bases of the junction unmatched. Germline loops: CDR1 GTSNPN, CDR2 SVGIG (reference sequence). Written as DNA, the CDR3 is TGTGCCTGCCTCGTGGGACTAGCGGGAGGGAGGGCTACCCGCGAGCAGTACTTC. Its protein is CACLVGLAGGRATREQYF.

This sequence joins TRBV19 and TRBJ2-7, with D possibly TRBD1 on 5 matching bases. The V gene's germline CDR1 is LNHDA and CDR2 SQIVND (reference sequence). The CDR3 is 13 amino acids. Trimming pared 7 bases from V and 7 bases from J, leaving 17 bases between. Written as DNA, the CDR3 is TGTGCCAGTAACACAGGCCCTAAGGGAGAGCAGTACTTC. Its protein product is CASNTGPKGEQYF.

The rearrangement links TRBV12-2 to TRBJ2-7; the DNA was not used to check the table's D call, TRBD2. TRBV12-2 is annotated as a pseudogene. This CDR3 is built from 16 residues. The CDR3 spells CASRSGTSGTSLEQYF. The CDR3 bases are TGTGCAAGTCGCTCTGGGACTAGCGGGACCTCTCTCGAGCAGTACTTC.

In DNA, the CDR3 is TGTGCCAGCAGCTGGGGGGGTAGCAATCAGCCCCAGCATTTT. This translates into CASSWGGSNQPQHF. The chain recombines TRBV7-2 with TRBJ1-5, with D possibly matching TRBD1 (5 bases). CDR3 length equals 14 residues. Trimming left V 4 bases short and J 0 bases short, with 7 bases between. The V gene's germline CDR1 is SGHTA and CDR2 FQGNSA.

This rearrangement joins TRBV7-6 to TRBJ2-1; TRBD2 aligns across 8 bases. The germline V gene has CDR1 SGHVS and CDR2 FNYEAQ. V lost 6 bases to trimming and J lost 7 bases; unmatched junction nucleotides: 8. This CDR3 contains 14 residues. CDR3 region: CASRLKAGANEQFF. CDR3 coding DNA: TGTGCCAGCAGACTGAAAGCGGGAGCGAATGAGCAGTTCTTC.

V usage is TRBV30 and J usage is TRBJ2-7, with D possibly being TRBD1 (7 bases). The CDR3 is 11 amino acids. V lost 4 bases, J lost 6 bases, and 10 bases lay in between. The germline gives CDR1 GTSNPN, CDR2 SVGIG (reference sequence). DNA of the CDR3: TGTGCCTGGAACAGGGGAGGCGAGCAGTACTTC. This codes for CAWNRGGEQYF.

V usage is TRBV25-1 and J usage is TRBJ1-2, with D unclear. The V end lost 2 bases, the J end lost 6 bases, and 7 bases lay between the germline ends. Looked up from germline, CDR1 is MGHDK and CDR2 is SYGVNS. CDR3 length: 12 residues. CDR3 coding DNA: TGTGCCAGCAGTGAAGGACTGAATGGCTACACCTTC. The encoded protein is CASSEGLNGYTF.

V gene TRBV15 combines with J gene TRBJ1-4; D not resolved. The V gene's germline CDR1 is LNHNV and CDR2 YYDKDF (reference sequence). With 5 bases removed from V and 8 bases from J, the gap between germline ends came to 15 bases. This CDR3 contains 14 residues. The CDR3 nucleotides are TGTGCCACCAGCTCCGCAGGTTTACCCGAAAAACTGTTTTTT. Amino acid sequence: CATSSAGLPEKLFF.

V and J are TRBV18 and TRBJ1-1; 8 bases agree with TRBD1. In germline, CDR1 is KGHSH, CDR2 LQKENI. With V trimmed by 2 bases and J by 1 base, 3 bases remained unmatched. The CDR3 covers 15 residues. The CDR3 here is CASSPGGQGNTEAFF. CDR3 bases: TGTGCCAGCTCACCAGGCGGACAGGGGAACACTGAAGCTTTCTTT.

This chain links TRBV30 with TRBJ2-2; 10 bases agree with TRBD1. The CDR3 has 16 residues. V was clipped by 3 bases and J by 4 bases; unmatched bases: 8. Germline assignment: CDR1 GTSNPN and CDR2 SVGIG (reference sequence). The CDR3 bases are TGTGCCTGGAGAACGGGACAGGGGCTACTCACCGGGGAGCTGTTTTTT. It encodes CAWRTGQGLLTGELFF.

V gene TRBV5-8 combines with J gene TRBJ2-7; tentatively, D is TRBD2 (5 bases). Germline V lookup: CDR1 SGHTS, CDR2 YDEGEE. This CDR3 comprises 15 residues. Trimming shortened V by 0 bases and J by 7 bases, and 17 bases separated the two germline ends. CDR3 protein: CASSLGSGPPGEQYF. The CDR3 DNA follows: TGTGCCAGCAGCTTGGGGTCCGGGCCGCCGGGAGAGCAGTACTTC.

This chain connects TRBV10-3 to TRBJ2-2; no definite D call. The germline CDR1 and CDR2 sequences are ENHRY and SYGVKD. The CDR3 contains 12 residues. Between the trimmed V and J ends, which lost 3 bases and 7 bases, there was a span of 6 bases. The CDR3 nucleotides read TGTGCCATCAGTGACCCCTACGGGGAGCTGTTTTTT. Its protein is CAISDPYGELFF.

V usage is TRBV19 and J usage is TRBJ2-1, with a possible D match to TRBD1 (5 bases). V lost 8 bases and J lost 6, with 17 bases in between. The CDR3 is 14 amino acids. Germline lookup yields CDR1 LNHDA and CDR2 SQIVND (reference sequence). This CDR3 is CASSLRVPSNEQFF. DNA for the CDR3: TGTGCCAGTTCACTCAGGGTCCCATCCAATGAGCAGTTCTTC.

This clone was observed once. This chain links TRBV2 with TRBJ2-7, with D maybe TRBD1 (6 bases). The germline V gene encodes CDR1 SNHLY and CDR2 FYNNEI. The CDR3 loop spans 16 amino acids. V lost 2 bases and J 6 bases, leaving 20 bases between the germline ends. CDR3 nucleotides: TGTGCCAGCAGTGAATTTATTTTGGGGGCTGGGGGCGAGCAGTACTTC. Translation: CASSEFILGAGGEQYF.

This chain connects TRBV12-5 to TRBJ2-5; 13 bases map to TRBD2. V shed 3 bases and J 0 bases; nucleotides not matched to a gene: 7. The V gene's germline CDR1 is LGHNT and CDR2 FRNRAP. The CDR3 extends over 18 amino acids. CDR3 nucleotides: TGTGCTAGTGGTTTTAGGACTAGCGGGGGAACGTACCAAGAGACCCAGTACTTC. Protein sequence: CASGFRTSGGTYQETQYF.

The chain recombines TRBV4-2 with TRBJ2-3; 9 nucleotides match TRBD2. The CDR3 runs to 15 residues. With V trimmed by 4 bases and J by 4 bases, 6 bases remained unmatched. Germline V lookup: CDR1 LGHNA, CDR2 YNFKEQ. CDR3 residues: CASSPRTSVSDTQYF. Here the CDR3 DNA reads TGTGCCAGCAGCCCTAGGACTAGCGTGTCAGATACGCAGTATTTT.

The CDR3 here is CASSVNPSGSTYNEQFF. For the CDR3, the DNA is TGTGCCAGCAGCGTAAACCCTAGCGGGAGTACCTACAATGAGCAGTTCTTC. V usage is TRBV9 and J usage is TRBJ2-1; 10 nucleotides agree with TRBD2. Looked up from germline, CDR1 is SGDLS and CDR2 is YYNGEE. The CDR3 is made up of 17 amino acids. V dropped 1 base and J dropped 2; count of bases not matched to a gene: 6. Full variable domain (remainder filled in from reference TRBV9 and TRBJ2-1): DSGVTQTPKHLITATGQRVTLRCSPRSGDLSVYWYQQSLDQGLQFLIQYYNGEERAKGNILERFSAQQFPDLHSELNLSSLELGDSALYFCASSVNPSGSTYNEQFFGPGTRLTVL.

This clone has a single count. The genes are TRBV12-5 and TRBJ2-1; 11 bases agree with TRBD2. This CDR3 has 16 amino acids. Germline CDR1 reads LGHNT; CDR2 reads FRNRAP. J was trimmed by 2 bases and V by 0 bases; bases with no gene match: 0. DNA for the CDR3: TGTGCTAGTGGTTTGGTGACTAGCGGGACCTACAATGAGCAGTTCTTC. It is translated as CASGLVTSGTYNEQFF.

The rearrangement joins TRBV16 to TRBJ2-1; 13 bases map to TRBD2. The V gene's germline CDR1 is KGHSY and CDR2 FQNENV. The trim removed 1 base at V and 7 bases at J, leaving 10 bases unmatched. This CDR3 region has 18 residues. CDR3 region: CASSQYSPGLAGHNEQFF. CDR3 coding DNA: TGTGCCAGCAGCCAATATTCCCCGGGACTAGCGGGACATAATGAGCAGTTCTTC.

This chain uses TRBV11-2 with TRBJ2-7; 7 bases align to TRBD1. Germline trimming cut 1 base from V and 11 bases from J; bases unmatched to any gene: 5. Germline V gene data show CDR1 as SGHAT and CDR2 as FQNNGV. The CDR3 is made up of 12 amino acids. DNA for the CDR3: TGTGCCAGCAGCTTAGGGACAGGCTTAGAGTACTTC. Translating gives CASSLGTGLEYF.

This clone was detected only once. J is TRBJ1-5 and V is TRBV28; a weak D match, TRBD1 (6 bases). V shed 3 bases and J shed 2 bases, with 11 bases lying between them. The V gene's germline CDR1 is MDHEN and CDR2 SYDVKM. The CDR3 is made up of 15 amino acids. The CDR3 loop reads CASSLGGAGNQPQHF. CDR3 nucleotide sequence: TGTGCCAGCAGTTTGGGGGGGGCGGGCAATCAGCCCCAGCATTTT.